This is a list of T cell receptor beta chains from one sample in a study of cytomegalovirus exposure and HLA in healthy donors. The protocol was immunoSEQ multiplex PCR, while the TCRdb copy is restricted to in-frame clones and leaves out a portion. The sample gives around 90,000 clones, over 75% of which show up once; about 7.3% is in the top ten. Source material: PBMCs. The origin of the receptors is a man aged 25-45 years in good health and CMV-seronegative. Each CDR3 is given with its conserved first and last residue. A D gene is named only where the DNA matches it firmly. Rows may omit the clone size; those that give it use once, few, many or a size class.

D: TRBD1
length: 14
V: TRBV6-5
size: .
J: TRBJ2-7
CDR3: CASSYPDRAYEQYF
DNA: TGTGCCAGCAGTTACCCGGACAGGGCCTACGAGCAGTACTTC

D: TRBD2
length: 15
V: TRBV4-2
size: .
J: TRBJ2-3
CDR3: CASSRASGSPDTQYF
DNA: TGTGCCAGCAGCCGGGCAAGCGGGAGTCCGGATACGCAGTATTTT

D: TRBD2
length: 16
V: TRBV5-1
size: .
J: TRBJ2-3
CDR3: CASSLGTSGSTDTQYF
DNA: TGCGCCAGCAGCTTGGGGACTAGCGGGAGCACAGATACGCAGTATTTT

D: TRBD2
length: 15
V: TRBV30
size: .
J: TRBJ2-4
CDR3: CAWSMAAGIWNIQYF
DNA: TGTGCCTGGAGTATGGCAGCGGGAATCTGGAACATTCAGTACTTC

D: TRBD1
length: 15
V: TRBV5-1
size: .
J: TRBJ1-2
CDR3: CASSPRDRSPGGYTF
DNA: TGCGCCAGCAGCCCAAGGGACAGGTCCCCTGGGGGCTACACCTTC

D: .
length: 16
V: TRBV5-6
size: .
J: TRBJ2-1
CDR3: CASNFARVSHYNEQFF
DNA: TGTGCCAGCAACTTCGCCCGAGTCTCCCACTACAATGAGCAGTTCTTC

D: .
length: 14
V: TRBV30
size: .
J: TRBJ2-1
CDR3: CAYRADSSYNEQFF
DNA: TGTGCCTATCGGGCGGACTCTTCCTACAATGAGCAGTTCTTC

D: .
length: 15
V: TRBV6-1
size: few
J: TRBJ1-4
CDR3: CASSEASGGSEKLFF
DNA: TGTGCCAGCAGTGAAGCCTCGGGGGGGAGTGAAAAACTGTTTTTT

D: .
length: 14
V: TRBV7-9
size: once
J: TRBJ2-3
CDR3: CASSSRGLTDTQYF
DNA: TGTGCCAGCAGCTCTCGAGGGCTTACAGATACGCAGTATTTT

D: .
length: 14
V: TRBV5-4
size: .
J: TRBJ2-3
CDR3: CASSSTGSTDTQYF
DNA: TGTGCCAGCAGCTCGACAGGTAGCACAGATACGCAGTATTTT

D: .
length: 12
V: TRBV10-2
size: .
J: TRBJ1-3
CDR3: CASSVSRNTIYF
DNA: TGCGCCAGCTCGGTGTCAAGAAACACCATATATTTT

D: .
length: 18
V: TRBV4-2
size: .
J: TRBJ1-6
CDR3: CASSQEGGQTGYNSPLHF
DNA: TGTGCCAGCAGCCAAGAGGGCGGGCAAACCGGTTATAATTCACCCCTCCACTTT

D: .
length: 15
V: TRBV5-1
size: .
J: TRBJ2-3
CDR3: CASSLRGLSTDTQYF
DNA: TGCGCCAGCAGTCTAAGGGGACTTAGCACAGATACGCAGTATTTT

D: TRBD1
length: 16
V: TRBV4-1
size: .
J: TRBJ1-1
CDR3: CASRGQGAWSDTEAFF
DNA: TGCGCCAGCAGGGGACAGGGGGCTTGGTCGGACACTGAAGCTTTCTTT

D: TRBD2
length: 16
V: TRBV2
size: .
J: TRBJ2-1
CDR3: CASSVLSGSLYNEQFF
DNA: TGTGCCAGCAGTGTTTTAAGCGGGAGTTTGTACAATGAGCAGTTCTTC

D: TRBD1
length: 15
V: TRBV5-1
size: .
J: TRBJ1-4
CDR3: CASSLGTATNEKLFF
DNA: TGCGCCAGCAGCCTCGGGACAGCAACTAATGAAAAACTGTTTTTT